This entry lists 29 T cell receptor beta chains sequenced from one sample in a study. TCRdb redid the calling of the RT-PCR reads with MiXCR, one entry per CDR3 protein. The data contain around 700,000 distinct CDR3 sequences, 14% of them singletons. The sample taken for sequencing was memory CD4+ T cells from blood. Source of these receptors: a female donor in good health, serving as a healthy control.

Only a few counts were recorded for this clonotype. J is TRBJ1-2 and V is TRBV28; tentatively, D is TRBD1 (5 bases). The germline CDR1 and CDR2 sequences are MDHEN and SYDVKM. There are 14 residues in the CDR3. Trimming removed 5 bases from V and 2 bases from J, with 12 bases in between. The CDR3 nucleotides are TGTGCCAGCAGTCCGGGGCCCCGCAACTATGGCTACACCTTC. Translated, it gives CASSPGPRNYGYTF.

This clonotype was observed many times. The gene calls are TRBV10-3 and TRBJ2-5; 14 bases line up with TRBD2. The germline gives CDR1 ENHRY, CDR2 SYGVKD. This CDR3 contains 16 residues. J gave up 5 bases and V 4 bases, and 6 bases lay outside the gene matches. Here the CDR3 DNA reads TGTGCCATCAGTGGTGGGACTAGCGGGGGTTTGGAGACCCAGTACTTC. Encoded protein: CAISGGTSGGLETQYF.

There are a few counts of this clonotype. The chain employs TRBV20-1 and TRBJ1-2; TRBD1 is a possible D gene (6 bases). CDR1 and CDR2 from the germline V gene are DFQATT and SNEGSKA (reference sequence). Trimming shortened V by 2 bases and J by 7 bases, and 17 bases separated the two germline ends. There are 14 residues in the CDR3. CDR3: CSARPITGPRGYTF. CDR3 DNA: TGCAGTGCTAGACCAATTACAGGGCCTCGTGGCTACACCTTC.

In this sample, this clonotype turned up a few times. This chain uses TRBV5-1 with TRBJ2-1; TRBD2 agrees at 11 bases. The ends lost 0 bases at V and 5 bases at J; junction bases unmatched: 4. This CDR3 has 16 residues. Per the germline V gene, CDR1 is SGHRS and CDR2 is YFSETQ. CDR3 nucleotides: TGCGCCAGCAGCTTGGCCGGGACTAGCGGACACAATGAGCAGTTCTTC. It encodes CASSLAGTSGHNEQFF. The full variable domain, its missing parts supplied by reference TRBV5-1 and TRBJ2-1, is KAGVTQTPRYLIKTRGQQVTLSCSPISGHRSVSWYQQTPGQGLQFLFEYFSETQRNKGNFPGRFSGRQFSNSRSEMNVSTLELGDSALYLCASSLAGTSGHNEQFFGPGTRLTVL.

This clonotype was seen at least ten times. This chain links TRBV7-9 with TRBJ2-5; 14 positions agree with TRBD2. Trimming at V came to 5 bases and at J to 4 bases, leaving 6 bases not matched to a gene. There are 16 residues in the CDR3. Germline V CDR1 and CDR2: SEHNR, FQNEAQ (reference sequence). The CDR3 is CASSMGLAGVSETQYF. The CDR3 nucleotides are TGTGCCAGCAGCATGGGACTAGCGGGAGTATCAGAGACCCAGTACTTC.

The J gene is TRBJ1-4, the V gene TRBV20-1; unclear D gene. V lost 6 bases, J lost 0 bases, and 8 bases lay in between. The CDR3 is 13 residues long. CDR1 and CDR2 from the germline V gene are DFQATT and SNEGSKA (reference sequence). The CDR3 loop is CSARRSTNEKLFF. CDR3 nucleotides: TGCAGTGCCAGACGCTCAACTAATGAAAAACTGTTTTTT.

This clonotype appeared a few times. The V and J genes are TRBV7-9 and TRBJ2-5; 13 nucleotides line up with TRBD2. CDR1 and CDR2 (germline): SEHNR, FQNEAQ (reference sequence). The CDR3 has 18 amino acids. V gave up 0 bases and J gave up 0 bases; unmatched junction bases: 4. CDR3 sequence: CASSLARTSGGHQETQYF. CDR3 sequence (DNA): TGTGCCAGCAGCTTAGCCCGGACTAGCGGGGGCCACCAAGAGACCCAGTACTTC.

This clonotype was counted only a few times. V usage is TRBV28 and J usage is TRBJ2-7, with a possible D match to TRBD2 (6 bases). Trimming left V 3 bases short and J 6 bases short, with 18 bases between. Germline-derived CDR1 and CDR2 are MDHEN and SYDVKM. The CDR3 is 15 residues long. CDR3 in DNA: TGTGCCAGCAGTTTTGGGGGGACGGGAGCGCGCGAGCAGTACTTC. Translating it yields CASSFGGTGAREQYF.

The sample holds many counts of this clonotype. The chain is built from TRBV5-1 and TRBJ2-7; 12 nucleotides agree with TRBD1. This CDR3 has 17 residues. The ends lost 4 bases at V and 7 bases at J; junction bases unmatched: 15. CDR1 and CDR2 (germline): SGHRS, YFSETQ. The CDR3 sequence: CASSPGQGAHMSREQYF. In DNA form, the CDR3 reads TGCGCCAGCAGCCCGGGACAGGGGGCGCATATGTCTCGTGAGCAGTACTTC.

The CDR3, as DNA: TGCAGTGAAATGACAGACCTCACGGGTACGCAGTATTTT. It encodes CSEMTDLTGTQYF. The V and J genes are TRBV20-1 and TRBJ2-3; D possibly corresponds to TRBD1 (5 bases). The germline CDR1 and CDR2 sequences are DFQATT and SNEGSKA (reference sequence). This CDR3 region has 13 residues. Between the trimmed V and J ends, which lost 7 bases and 8 bases, there was a span of 19 bases.

In regard to this clonotype: A much more abundant neighbour one base away suggests this may be a read error. The chain is built from TRBV29-1 and TRBJ1-2; D ambiguous. CDR3 length: 13 residues. Germline loops: CDR1 SQVTM, CDR2 ANQGSEA. CDR3 nucleotide sequence: TGCAGGGTTGCCCCTACAGCTAACTATGGCTACACCTTC. Residues: CRVAPTANYGYTF.

This clonotype was found once. This may arise from a read error, as a much more abundant clone is one base away. The V and J genes are TRBV5-1 and TRBJ2-1, with TRBD2 matching 9 bases. Germline V gives CDR1 SGHRS, CDR2 YFSETQ. CDR3 length: 16 residues. CDR3 amino acids: CASSFLAGSSYNEQLF. The CDR3, as DNA: TGCGCCAGCAGCTTCCTAGCGGGGAGCTCCTACAATGAGCAGTTATTC.

V gene TRBV20-1 combines with J gene TRBJ1-6; TRBD1 might be the D (5 bases). Germline lookup yields CDR1 DFQATT and CDR2 SNEGSKA (reference sequence). CDR3 length: 15 amino acids. V was trimmed by 5 bases and J by 7 bases, leaving 18 bases between them. CDR3 sequence reads: CSAPNGWGGNSPLHF. DNA for the CDR3: TGCAGTGCTCCCAACGGATGGGGGGGGAATTCACCCCTCCACTTT.

This clonotype showed up many times. V gene TRBV18 combines with J gene TRBJ1-2; 9 bases line up with TRBD1. This CDR3 spans 15 amino acids. Germline assignment: CDR1 KGHSH and CDR2 LQKENI. J lost 4 bases, V lost 3 bases, and 6 bases had no gene match. CDR3 nucleotide sequence: TGTGCCAGCTCACCTGGACAGGGGTTGGCCTATGGCTACACCTTC. Encoded protein: CASSPGQGLAYGYTF.

Ten or more counts support this clonotype. V usage is TRBV18 and J usage is TRBJ2-7; the match to TRBD1 covers 7 bases. The CDR3 has 12 residues. Germline CDR1 and CDR2: KGHSH and LQKENI. Trimming cost V 3 bases and J 10 bases; bases outside gene matches: 6. In nucleotides, the CDR3 is TGTGCCAGCTCACCGCAAGACAGGGTACAGTACTTC. This translates into CASSPQDRVQYF.

This clonotype showed up many times. The chain combines TRBV4-1 with TRBJ2-1; D is perhaps TRBD2 (6 bases). V gave up 2 bases and J gave up 9 bases, with 23 bases separating them. The length of the CDR3 is 17 residues. Germline-derived CDR1 and CDR2 are MGHRA and YSYEKL. The CDR3 nucleotides read TGCGCCAGCAGCCAATCCAGCCCGGTGGAGGGAATGATTGAGCAGTTCTTC. Its translation is CASSQSSPVEGMIEQFF.

This clonotype was found a few times. This chain uses TRBV5-1 with TRBJ2-6, with D possibly being TRBD1 or TRBD2 (5 bases each). CDR3 size: 18 residues. Germline lookup yields CDR1 SGHRS and CDR2 YFSETQ. V gave up 2 bases and J gave up 1 base, with 16 bases separating them. In DNA, the CDR3 is TGCGCCAGCAGCTTCAGAGGGGTCCCAGGGTCTGGGGCCAACGTCCTGACTTTC. Encoded protein: CASSFRGVPGSGANVLTF.

This clonotype was counted at least ten times. V and J are TRBV7-2 and TRBJ2-3; 7 nucleotides align to TRBD2. Trimming removed 5 bases from V and 5 bases from J; junction bases left unmatched: 10. The CDR3 runs 15 residues. Germline loops: CDR1 SGHTA, CDR2 FQGNSA. The CDR3, as DNA: TGTGCCAGCAGCCCCCCCGGGCGGGGGTTAGATACGCAGTATTTT. It specifies CASSPPGRGLDTQYF. Drawing the rest from reference TRBV7-2 and TRBJ2-3, the complete variable domain is GAGVSQSPSNKVTEKGKDVELRCDPISGHTALYWYRQSLGQGLEFLIYFQGNSAPDKSGLPSDRFSAERTGGSVSTLTIQRTQQEDSAVYLCASSPPGRGLDTQYFGPGTRLTVL.

The chain uses TRBV9 and TRBJ2-2; TRBD2 might be the D (6 bases). Germline CDR1 and CDR2: SGDLS and YYNGEE. V lost 0 bases to trimming and J lost 0 bases, with 12 bases between them. The CDR3 is 17 residues long. CDR3: CASSVDGGGANTGELFF. The CDR3, as DNA: TGTGCCAGCAGCGTAGACGGGGGAGGAGCGAACACCGGGGAGCTGTTTTTT. The whole variable domain, filled in from reference TRBV9 and TRBJ2-2, reads DSGVTQTPKHLITATGQRVTLRCSPRSGDLSVYWYQQSLDQGLQFLIQYYNGEERAKGNILERFSAQQFPDLHSELNLSSLELGDSALYFCASSVDGGGANTGELFFGEGSRLTVL.

V and J are TRBV3-1 and TRBJ1-2, with 8 nucleotides matching TRBD1. This CDR3 region has 14 residues. After removal of 0 bases from V and 7 bases from J, the junction contained 4 bases not matched to a gene. The V gene's germline CDR1 is LGHDT and CDR2 YNNKEL (reference sequence). CDR3 in DNA: TGTGCCAGCAGCCAAGACGGGACAGGAGGTGGCTACACCTTC. It specifies CASSQDGTGGGYTF.

The CDR3 protein is CASSEVVTGELFF. The CDR3 DNA is TGTGCCAGCAGTGAGGTGGTCACCGGGGAGCTGTTTTTT. The chain links TRBV6-4 to TRBJ2-2; D remains unclear. Trimming took off 3 bases at V and 4 bases at J, with 6 bases between the two ends. The germline V gene encodes CDR1 MRHNA and CDR2 SNTAGT. CDR3 size: 13 residues.

J is TRBJ2-7 and V is TRBV4-2; D not certain. CDR1 is LGHNA and CDR2 is YNFKEQ in the germline V gene. CDR3 length: 14 residues. V lost 0 bases, J lost 2 bases, and 8 bases lay in between. The CDR3 DNA follows: TGTGCCAGCAGCCAAGAGTGGGAAACCTACGAGCAGTACTTC. Amino acids: CASSQEWETYEQYF.

This clonotype was counted only a few times. This chain links TRBV28 with TRBJ2-1, with D hard to call. The CDR3 length is 13 residues. The V gene's germline CDR1 is MDHEN and CDR2 SYDVKM. The CDR3 DNA is TGTGCGCTGGCCGGTCCGGAGTTGGATGAGCAGTTCTTC. This sequence encodes CALAGPELDEQFF.

The sample holds a few counts of this clonotype. J is TRBJ2-5 and V is TRBV27; TRBD2 aligns across 15 bases. CDR3 length: 16 amino acids. V shed 3 bases and J 5 bases; nucleotides not matched to a gene: 4. From germline, CDR1 is MNHEY and CDR2 SMNVEV (reference sequence). The CDR3 DNA is TGTGCCAGCAGTTTCGGACTAGCGGGAGGGCTTGAGACCCAGTACTTC. The encoded protein is CASSFGLAGGLETQYF.

This clonotype was detected many times. The chain has TRBV7-3 and TRBJ2-1; 12 nucleotides agree with TRBD1. This CDR3 has 13 amino acids. V shed 6 bases and J 14 bases; nucleotides not matched to a gene: 8. Germline V lookup: CDR1 SGHTA, CDR2 FQGTGA. CDR3 DNA: TGTGCCAGCAGACCCGGGACAGGGGGCCCGGAGTTCTTC. Translated: CASRPGTGGPEFF.

The genes are TRBV7-2 and TRBJ2-2; D might be TRBD2 (5 bases). The CDR3 covers 18 residues. Germline lookup yields CDR1 SGHTA and CDR2 FQGNSA. V lost 4 bases and J lost 8, with 26 bases in between. The CDR3 DNA reads as TGTGCCAGCAGCTCCCACATGCGGGCGGACCTAATGGGAGGGGAGCTGTTTTTT. Encoded protein: CASSSHMRADLMGGELFF. The full variable domain, rest sourced from reference TRBV7-2 and TRBJ2-2, is GAGVSQSPSNKVTEKGKDVELRCDPISGHTALYWYRQSLGQGLEFLIYFQGNSAPDKSGLPSDRFSAERTGGSVSTLTIQRTQQEDSAVYLCASSSHMRADLMGGELFFGEGSRLTVL.

This clonotype was seen only a few times. The V gene is TRBV5-1, the J gene TRBJ2-3; D may be TRBD2 (6 bases). Trimming removed 0 bases at V and 2 bases at J, with 10 bases between. The CDR3 extends over 15 amino acids. From germline, CDR1 is SGHRS and CDR2 YFSETQ. CDR3 region: CASSLDLAHTDTQYF. The CDR3 nucleotides read TGCGCCAGCAGCTTGGATCTAGCGCACACAGATACGCAGTATTTT.

The CDR3 region is CASADFTIETQYF. CDR3 coding DNA: TGTGCCAGCGCCGACTTTACAATAGAGACCCAGTACTTC. The chain couples TRBV6-2 or TRBV6-3 to TRBJ2-5, with D unresolved. The CDR3 runs to 13 residues. Trimming pared 8 bases from V and 4 bases from J, leaving 14 bases between. CDR1 and CDR2 (germline): MNHEY, SVGEGT.

The chain employs TRBV20-1 and TRBJ2-3; 10 positions match TRBD2. Per the germline V gene, CDR1 is DFQATT and CDR2 is SNEGSKA (reference sequence). The CDR3 is 16 amino acids. The J segment lost 3 bases and the V segment lost 1 base, leaving 7 bases of the junction unmatched. Here the CDR3 DNA reads TGCAGTGCTAGAGCCTCCAGCGGGGGGGCAACAGATACGCAGTATTTT. Its protein is CSARASSGGATDTQYF.